This TCR beta chain was sequenced in a study of OX40 agonist ivuxolimab in advanced cancers. TCRdb's copy holds only in-frame clones and misses some; the assay was immunoSEQ multiplex PCR. The sample lists about 62,000 clones, about 91% occurring once. At baseline, cycle 4 day 1, and cycle 7 day 1, blood was sampled. V dropped 3 bases and J dropped 5 bases, with 11 bases sitting between them. This CDR3 has 13 amino acids. The V gene's germline CDR1 is MNHEY and CDR2 SMNVEV (reference sequence). As for this clone: Its antigen is unknown.

General study points: Undetermined was the antigen specificity of the expanded peripheral T cells.

The sequenced sample was CD4+ or CD8+ T cells sorted from blood, obtained in a trial of the OX40 agonist ivuxolimab. The origin of this receptor is an adult with an advanced solid tumor such as melanoma, head and neck, liver or kidney cancer. The chain joins TRBV27 to TRBJ2-7; maybe TRBD1 (5 bases). CDR3: CASSFSQGHEQYF. The CDR3 coding sequence is TGTGCCAGCAGTTTTTCCCAGGGTCACGAGCAGTACTTC.